One sample yielded the 26 T cell receptor beta chains listed below, sequenced in a study of memory CD4+ T cells and cytomegalovirus serostatus. Single viable CD3+CD4+CD8-CD45RO+ cells were sorted as the memory CD4+ T cells. Sequenced by immunoSEQ multiplex PCR; TCRdb stores in-frame clones only, minus some. The sample contains over 60,000 clones, approximately 71% of which appear only once. Sequenced material: memory CD4+ T cells from blood. All receptors derive from an adult in good health and CMV-seronegative.

The chain is built from TRBV5-1 and TRBJ2-5; TRBD2 agrees at 7 bases. Germline-derived CDR1 and CDR2 are SGHRS and YFSETQ. The V gene end was trimmed by 4 bases and the J gene end by 3 bases; junction bases not matched to a gene: 6. This CDR3 spans 14 amino acids. DNA of the CDR3: TGCGCCAGCAGCGGGGGGGGGTTCGAAGAGACCCAGTACTTC. Translating it yields CASSGGGFEETQYF.

The J gene is TRBJ2-7, the V gene TRBV10-3, with 9 bases identical to TRBD1. CDR1 and CDR2 (germline): ENHRY, SYGVKD. The CDR3 covers 15 residues. V shed 3 bases, J shed 6 bases, and the junction held 9 bases outside the gene matches. CDR3 coding DNA: TGTGCCATCAGTGACAACTCTCAGACAGGGGGCGAGCAGTACTTC. It translates to CAISDNSQTGGEQYF.

The CDR3 DNA is TGCGCCAGCAGCTTGGACCTGGGACAGTATGGCTACACCTTC. Translation gives CASSLDLGQYGYTF. This chain links TRBV5-1 with TRBJ1-2, with 7 bases aligning to TRBD1. This CDR3 is built from 14 residues. CDR1 and CDR2 (germline): SGHRS, YFSETQ. J gave up 5 bases and V 0 bases, and 4 bases lay outside the gene matches.

The rearrangement links TRBV5-1 to TRBJ2-7, with TRBD1 matching 9 bases. Germline V gene data show CDR1 as SGHRS and CDR2 as YFSETQ. The CDR3 has 15 amino acids. J was trimmed by 6 bases and V by 0 bases; bases with no gene match: 7. The CDR3, as DNA: TGCGCCAGCAGCTTGGCGGGGACAGGGTATGGCGAGCAGTACTTC. The encoded protein is CASSLAGTGYGEQYF. The entire variable domain, with the rest obtained from reference TRBV5-1 and TRBJ2-7, is as follows: KAGVTQTPRYLIKTRGQQVTLSCSPISGHRSVSWYQQTPGQGLQFLFEYFSETQRNKGNFPGRFSGRQFSNSRSEMNVSTLELGDSALYLCASSLAGTGYGEQYFGPGTRLTVT.

The rearrangement joins TRBV27 to TRBJ2-1; 7 bases align to TRBD2. Trimming cost V 6 bases and J 3 bases; bases outside gene matches: 8. The CDR3 totals 15 residues. CDR1 is MNHEY, CDR2 SMNVEV, per germline (reference sequence). The CDR3 region has the DNA TGTGCCAGCAGAGACGTAGCGGGCCTCTACAATGAGCAGTTCTTC. This gives the protein CASRDVAGLYNEQFF.

The chain carries TRBV5-1 and TRBJ1-1, with D maybe TRBD1 (6 bases). CDR1 is SGHRS, CDR2 YFSETQ, per germline. This CDR3 comprises 16 residues. Trimming removed 4 bases from V and 3 bases from J, with 19 bases in between. This CDR3 reads CASSRNLGGSYTEAFF. As DNA, the CDR3 is TGCGCCAGCAGCAGAAACCTAGGGGGATCTTACACTGAAGCTTTCTTT.

V gene TRBV5-6 combines with J gene TRBJ1-4; TRBD1 might be the D (6 bases). V was clipped by 3 bases and J by 8 bases, with 17 bases between them. Germline V CDR1 and CDR2: SGHDT, YYEEEE. The CDR3 is 15 amino acids. The CDR3: CASSSKLGAREKLFF. The CDR3 DNA reads TGTGCCAGCAGCTCGAAATTGGGGGCGCGGGAAAAACTGTTTTTT.

The V call is TRBV7-2, the J call TRBJ2-7; D unresolved. This CDR3 has 14 amino acids. Germline V gene lookup returns CDR1 SGHTA and CDR2 FQGNSA. V was clipped by 1 base and J by 2 bases, with 9 bases between them. DNA for the CDR3: TGTGCCAGCAGCTTAGATGGACCCACCTACGAGCAGTACTTC. This sequence encodes CASSLDGPTYEQYF.

The rearrangement uses TRBV29-1 and TRBJ1-1; 7 bases are a match to TRBD1. CDR3 length: 13 residues. Per the germline V gene, CDR1 is SQVTM and CDR2 is ANQGSEA. The J segment lost 4 bases and the V segment lost 7 bases, leaving 9 bases of the junction unmatched. CDR3 DNA sequence: TGCAGCGCCGCCCAGGGGGAGGGCACTGAAGCTTTCTTT. Protein sequence: CSAAQGEGTEAFF.

V usage is TRBV6-5 and J usage is TRBJ2-7; D is perhaps TRBD1 (5 bases). The CDR3 runs to 14 residues. V lost 7 bases and J 2 bases, leaving 15 bases between the germline ends. The V gene's germline CDR1 is MNHEY and CDR2 SVGAGI. The DNA for the CDR3 is TGTGCCAGCACTCACCAGTTGGGGCCCTACGAGCAGTACTTC. Protein: CASTHQLGPYEQYF.

This clone appeared a few times. The rearrangement joins TRBV5-1 to TRBJ1-2, with D unresolved. Germline values: CDR1 SGHRS, CDR2 YFSETQ. The germline V and J ends were trimmed by 0 bases and 9 bases, with 15 bases remaining between them. The CDR3 spans 14 residues. The CDR3 nucleotides are TGCGCCAGCAGCTTGGGGGAAAGGACCGCGAGCTACACCTTC. This gives the protein CASSLGERTASYTF.

This clone was observed a single time. This chain uses TRBV7-2 with TRBJ2-1; 8 nucleotides match TRBD2. The CDR3 totals 18 residues. Germline lookup yields CDR1 SGHTA and CDR2 FQGNSA. V trimming: 3 bases; J trimming: 7 bases; junction bases outside the gene matches: 17. The CDR3 region is CASSLFNLVAGNGNEQFF. CDR3 nucleotides: TGTGCCAGCAGCTTGTTTAACCTCGTAGCGGGAAATGGGAATGAGCAGTTCTTC.

This clone showed up just a few times. The chain has TRBV28 and TRBJ1-2; TRBD1 matches 10 bases. CDR3 length equals 15 residues. J lost 2 bases, V lost 4 bases, and 4 bases had no gene match. CDR1 MDHEN and CDR2 SYDVKM come from the germline V gene. The CDR3: CASSYPGQGNYGYTF. In nucleotides, the CDR3 is TGTGCCAGCAGTTACCCGGGACAGGGGAACTATGGCTACACCTTC.

The rearrangement joins TRBV11-2 to TRBJ1-4; D remains ambiguous. V lost 4 bases and J lost 8, with 14 bases in between. The CDR3 sequence is 14 residues long. Looked up from germline, CDR1 is SGHAT and CDR2 is FQNNGV. CDR3 nucleotide sequence: TGTGCCAGCAGCTCGCCGGGAGGGAAAGAAAAACTGTTTTTT. Its protein product is CASSSPGGKEKLFF.

The chain is built from TRBV2 and TRBJ1-5, with D unresolved. This CDR3 has 14 residues. V lost 6 bases and J lost 3, with 12 bases in between. Per the germline V gene, CDR1 is SNHLY and CDR2 is FYNNEI. The CDR3 reads CASRVDGNNQPQHF. The DNA for the CDR3 is TGTGCCAGCAGGGTAGACGGGAACAATCAGCCCCAGCATTTT.

The chain combines TRBV28 with TRBJ1-1; perhaps TRBD1 as D (5 bases). V was pared by 7 bases and J by 5 bases, with 17 bases between. Looked up from germline, CDR1 is MDHEN and CDR2 is SYDVKM. This CDR3 is 14 amino acids long. This chain's CDR3 is CASTGTVRWTEAFF. In DNA, the CDR3 is TGTGCCAGCACTGGGACGGTAAGGTGGACTGAAGCTTTCTTT. Full variable domain (rest looked up from reference TRBV28 and TRBJ1-1): DVKVTQSSRYLVKRTGEKVFLECVQDMDHENMFWYRQDPGLGLRLIYFSYDVKMKEKGDIPEGYSVSREKKERFSLILESASTNQTSMYLCASTGTVRWTEAFFGQGTRLTVV.

The rearrangement links TRBV19 to TRBJ1-5; D call uncertain. Looked up from germline, CDR1 is LNHDA and CDR2 is SQIVND (reference sequence). CDR3 size: 16 residues. The V end lost 4 bases, the J end lost 4 bases, and 17 bases lay between the germline ends. CDR3 loop: CASSTRVMPENQPQHF. The CDR3 nucleotides read TGTGCCAGTAGTACACGGGTCATGCCCGAAAATCAGCCCCAGCATTTT.

Concerning this clone: One end of the junction is discordant with germline, which a read error may explain. The genes are TRBV7-7 and TRBJ2-3, with D perhaps matching TRBD2 (5 bases). Germline lookup yields CDR1 SSHAT and CDR2 FNYEAQ (reference sequence). The CDR3 consists of 13 residues. The CDR3 reads CASSGASTDTQYF. The CDR3 nucleotides read TGTGCTAGCAGCGGAGCTAGCACAGATACGCAGTATTTT.

This chain connects TRBV5-4 to TRBJ2-6, with a possible D match to TRBD2 (5 bases). CDR1 is SGHNT, CDR2 YYREEE, per germline (reference sequence). The CDR3 length is 15 residues. The V and J ends lost 0 bases and 3 bases respectively, with 7 bases between them. The CDR3 DNA follows: TGTGCCAGCAGCTTGGGGGAGTTTGGGGCCAACGTCCTGACTTTC. Protein product: CASSLGEFGANVLTF. Full variable domain (outside the CDR3, taken from reference TRBV5-4 and TRBJ2-6): ETGVTQSPTHLIKTRGQQVTLRCSSQSGHNTVSWYQQALGQGPQFIFQYYREEENGRGNFPPRFSGLQFPNYSSELNVNALELDDSALYLCASSLGEFGANVLTFGAGSRLTVL.

The V call is TRBV11-2, the J call TRBJ2-5; 13 bases map to TRBD2. The CDR3 consists of 16 residues. Germline values: CDR1 SGHAT, CDR2 FQNNGV. Losses at the gene ends were 7 bases for V and 1 base for J; bases not matched to a gene: 6. The CDR3 is CASKLAGGSSQETQYF. The CDR3 bases are TGTGCCAGCAAACTAGCGGGAGGGTCTTCCCAAGAGACCCAGTACTTC.

The chain links TRBV19 to TRBJ1-2; D unresolved. Germline V CDR1 and CDR2: LNHDA, SQIVND (reference sequence). This CDR3 is 12 amino acids long. Trimming shortened V by 7 bases and J by 9 bases, and 15 bases separated the two germline ends. This CDR3 reads CASNDDLNRYTF. The DNA of the CDR3 is TGTGCCAGTAATGATGATTTGAATCGCTACACCTTC.

The chain employs TRBV5-4 and TRBJ2-4; a weak D match, TRBD2 (6 bases). The CDR3 extends over 14 amino acids. Trimming removed 2 bases from V and 6 bases from J, with 12 bases in between. The germline gives CDR1 SGHNT, CDR2 YYREEE (reference sequence). The DNA for the CDR3 is TGTGCCAGCAGCTTTGGGGGGACGGGAAACATTCAGTACTTC. This translates into CASSFGGTGNIQYF.

This clone was seen only a few times. The chain recombines TRBV4-2 with TRBJ1-5; D call uncertain. The CDR3 length is 13 residues. CDR1 and CDR2 from the germline V gene are LGHNA and YNFKEQ. Trimming removed 2 bases from V and 2 bases from J, with 4 bases in between. CDR3 nucleotide sequence: TGTGCCAGCAGCCAACAGGGCAATCAGCCCCAGCATTTT. This translates into CASSQQGNQPQHF.

The chain carries TRBV11-1 and TRBJ2-7; the D gene is possibly TRBD1 (5 bases). CDR3 length: 16 amino acids. With 1 base removed from V and 0 bases from J, the gap between germline ends came to 13 bases. The germline gives CDR1 SGHAT, CDR2 FQDESV (reference sequence). The CDR3 protein is CASSLVSGIGSYEQYF. The CDR3 nucleotides read TGTGCCAGCAGCTTAGTTTCAGGGATTGGCTCCTACGAGCAGTACTTC. Complete variable domain (other parts from reference TRBV11-1 and TRBJ2-7): EAEVAQSPRYKITEKSQAVAFWCDPISGHATLYWYRQILGQGPELLVQFQDESVVDDSQLPKDRFSAERLKGVDSTLKIQPAELGDSAMYLCASSLVSGIGSYEQYFGPGTRLTVT.

The chain employs TRBV6-4 and TRBJ2-2; 8 nucleotides match TRBD2. The CDR3 spans 14 residues. J was trimmed by 5 bases and V by 5 bases; bases with no gene match: 4. CDR1 is MRHNA and CDR2 is SNTAGT in the germline V gene. This CDR3 reads CASSPTSATGELFF. In DNA, the CDR3 is TGTGCCAGCAGTCCGACTAGCGCGACCGGGGAGCTGTTTTTT.

The chain carries TRBV11-2 and TRBJ1-1; D possibly corresponds to TRBD1 (5 bases). The CDR3 runs 11 residues. V gave up 3 bases and J gave up 8 bases, with 7 bases separating them. Per germline, CDR1 SGHAT and CDR2 FQNNGV. The CDR3 DNA reads TGTGCCAGCAGCTTGGGACCCGAAGCTTTCTTT. Translating gives CASSLGPEAFF.